The table lists the clone carrying this TCR beta chain with a few counts. Its specificity is unknown. RNA transcripts served as template for amplifying TCR beta CDR3 sequences. In the first round, RT-PCR was carried out with HTBI primers, and a multiplex PCR formed the second round. MiXCR was run by TCRdb on the multiplex PCR reads, yielding one entry per CDR3 protein. Here the sample spans 650,000 to 900,000 distinct CDR3 sequences, approximately 40% being singletons. This sample is part of a study of Graves' ophthalmopathy and Graves' hyperthyroidism. Notes on the study in general: Ophthalmopathy progression predictions by the model showed 72.22% specificity and roughly 71% sensitivity. Appearing in blood as well were most expanded thyroid clonotypes above 0.001 frequency.

From germline, CDR1 is SNHLY and CDR2 FYNNEI. The CDR3 spans 15 residues. V was pared by 4 bases and J by 2 bases, with 15 bases between. Ophthalmopathy in the donors was of moderate-to-severe activity, with CAS ≥3, NOSPECS ≥4 and duration under 3 months. PBMCs were density-gradient isolated from approximately 9.8 ml fresh blood. This TCR was recovered from an adult man with Graves' ophthalmopathy. The sample consisted of peripheral blood. The chain carries TRBV2 and TRBJ2-7; D gene unclear. Here the CDR3 DNA reads TGTGCCAGCAGTGGTGGTCGGTTTCGGCCCTACGAGCAGTACTTC. This gives the protein CASSGGRFRPYEQYF. The whole variable domain, filled in from reference TRBV2 and TRBJ2-7, reads EPEVTQTPSHQVTQMGQEVILRCVPISNHLYFYWYRQILGQKVEFLVSFYNNEISEKSEIFDDQFSVERPDGSNFTLKIRSTKLEDSAMYFCASSGGRFRPYEQYFGPGTRLTVT.